The 30 T cell receptor beta chains below all came from one sample that was sequenced in a study of T cells after yellow fever vaccination. One entry per CDR3 protein, called by TCRdb with MiXCR from the 5' RACE reads. The sample has roughly 120,000 distinct CDR3 sequences, around 8% seen once; the top ten hold around 25%. The material sequenced was CD8+ T cells sorted from PBMCs, taken 45 days after the yellow fever booster vaccination. The receptors derive from a young man who received the YFV17D yellow fever vaccine.

The sample holds many counts of this clonotype. The chain uses TRBV21-1 and TRBJ2-1; TRBD2 is the table's D call and was not checked against the DNA. TRBV21-1 is designated a pseudogene. The CDR3 totals 15 residues. The CDR3 sequence: CASSKFRECNNEQFF. CDR3 nucleotides: TGTGCCAGCAGCAAATTTCGGGAGTGCAACAATGAGCAGTTCTTC.

This clonotype was observed a handful of times. V usage is TRBV5-1 and J usage is TRBJ2-1; D remains unclear. Germline CDR1 and CDR2: SGHRS and YFSETQ. The CDR3 consists of 13 residues. Trimming took 0 bases from V and 8 from J, leaving 9 bases between them. CDR3 in DNA: TGCGCCAGCAGCTTGGTGTATGGGGATGAGCAGTTCTTC. Translated, it gives CASSLVYGDEQFF. Full variable domain (outside the CDR3, taken from reference TRBV5-1 and TRBJ2-1): KAGVTQTPRYLIKTRGQQVTLSCSPISGHRSVSWYQQTPGQGLQFLFEYFSETQRNKGNFPGRFSGRQFSNSRSEMNVSTLELGDSALYLCASSLVYGDEQFFGPGTRLTVL.

This clonotype showed up many times. V and J are TRBV9 and TRBJ2-1; maybe TRBD1 (6 bases). The V end lost 3 bases, the J end lost 10 bases, and 8 bases lay between the germline ends. The CDR3 extends over 11 amino acids. Germline V gives CDR1 SGDLS, CDR2 YYNGEE. In nucleotides, the CDR3 is TGTGCCAGCAGCGAGGGGACAGAGCAGTTCTTC. Protein: CASSEGTEQFF.

This clonotype was seen more than once but under ten times. The chain employs TRBV7-3 and TRBJ1-2, with TRBD1 identical over 10 bases. This CDR3 has 15 residues. With 5 bases clipped from V and 4 bases from J, the junction kept 7 bases outside the gene matches. Looked up from germline, CDR1 is SGHTA and CDR2 is FQGTGA. CDR3 residues: CASSPAGTGVYGYTF. For the CDR3, the DNA is TGTGCCAGCAGCCCCGCGGGGACAGGGGTCTATGGCTACACCTTC.

There are many counts of this clonotype. The rearrangement joins TRBV20-1 to TRBJ2-1; D gene ambiguous. The CDR3 loop spans 13 amino acids. Trimming removed 6 bases at V and 2 bases at J, with 11 bases between. The germline V gene encodes CDR1 DFQATT and CDR2 SNEGSKA (reference sequence). Here the CDR3 DNA reads TGCAGTGCATTTAGAAAGACCTACAATGAGCAGTTCTTC. Translating gives CSAFRKTYNEQFF.

This clonotype showed up just once. The chain employs TRBV4-1 and TRBJ2-1; D is possibly TRBD2 (5 bases). The CDR3 covers 17 residues. In germline, CDR1 is MGHRA, CDR2 YSYEKL. V dropped 0 bases and J dropped 7 bases, with 19 bases sitting between them. The CDR3 DNA sequence: TGCGCCAGCAGCCAAGATGCTGGCGAGAGGGCGTGGAATGAGCAGTTCTTC. Amino acid sequence: CASSQDAGERAWNEQFF.

This clonotype has a count of ten or more. The chain couples TRBV15 to TRBJ2-7; D remains unclear. V was clipped by 1 base and J by 3 bases, with 7 bases between them. From germline, CDR1 is LNHNV and CDR2 YYDKDF (reference sequence). The CDR3 contains 13 residues. The CDR3 sequence is CATSRVWNYEQYF. The CDR3 coding sequence is TGTGCCACCAGCAGAGTATGGAACTACGAGCAGTACTTC.

This clonotype showed up many times. The J gene is TRBJ2-1, the V gene TRBV30, with D possibly being TRBD1 (5 bases). V shed 0 bases and J shed 10 bases, with 13 bases lying between them. From germline, CDR1 is GTSNPN and CDR2 SVGIG (reference sequence). The CDR3 runs to 13 residues. CDR3 coding DNA: TGTGCCTGGAGTGTGGTGCAGGGTTACGAGCAGTTCTTC. It codes for CAWSVVQGYEQFF.

V gene TRBV12-3 or TRBV12-4 combines with J gene TRBJ2-1; 8 bases align to TRBD2. V trimming: 7 bases; J trimming: 3 bases; junction bases outside the gene matches: 8. This CDR3 comprises 15 residues. CDR3 residues: CASTPAGADYNEQFF. The DNA of the CDR3 is TGTGCCAGCACTCCAGCGGGAGCAGACTACAATGAGCAGTTCTTC.

This clonotype was detected many times. The chain couples TRBV5-1 to TRBJ2-7, with D perhaps matching TRBD2 (5 bases). Germline CDR1 reads SGHRS; CDR2 reads YFSETQ. V was shortened by 7 bases and J by 2 bases, with 7 bases between the two germline ends. The length of the CDR3 is 11 residues. The chain's CDR3 is CASGLAYEQYF. In DNA, the CDR3 is TGCGCCAGCGGACTCGCCTACGAGCAGTACTTC.

This clonotype showed up just a few times. CDR3 residues: CASSQVNGQGTYEQYF. The DNA of the CDR3 is TGCGCCAGCAGCCAAGTAAATGGACAGGGGACCTACGAGCAGTACTTC. The genes are TRBV4-1 and TRBJ2-7, with 9 bases matching TRBD1. With 1 base clipped from V and 2 bases from J, the junction kept 6 bases outside the gene matches. Germline V CDR1 and CDR2: MGHRA, YSYEKL. The CDR3 contains 16 residues.

This clonotype was found many times. The genes are TRBV7-2 and TRBJ1-5; D is unclear. V was clipped by 2 bases and J by 1 base, with 9 bases between them. Germline values: CDR1 SGHTA, CDR2 FQGNSA. This CDR3 is 15 amino acids long. CDR3 residues: CASSLHRRSNQPQHF. CDR3 DNA sequence: TGTGCCAGCAGCTTACATCGCCGGAGCAATCAGCCCCAGCATTTT. Filled out from reference TRBV7-2 and TRBJ1-5, the complete variable domain reads GAGVSQSPSNKVTEKGKDVELRCDPISGHTALYWYRQSLGQGLEFLIYFQGNSAPDKSGLPSDRFSAERTGGSVSTLTIQRTQQEDSAVYLCASSLHRRSNQPQHFGDGTRLSIL.

In its sample, this clonotype was seen many times. In DNA, the CDR3 is TGCAGTGCTGCCTGGGGGGGAGAGACCCAGTACTTC. This translates into CSAAWGGETQYF. V is TRBV20-1 and J is TRBJ2-5; TRBD2 matches at 7 bases. The germline V gene encodes CDR1 DFQATT and CDR2 SNEGSKA (reference sequence). J lost 4 bases, V lost 5 bases, and 4 bases had no gene match. The CDR3 is 12 residues long.

The sample holds many counts of this clonotype. The rearrangement joins TRBV6-5 to TRBJ2-1, with 8 bases identical to TRBD1. The CDR3 is 14 amino acids. Germline CDR1 is MNHEY and CDR2 is SVGAGI. V lost 0 bases, J lost 13 bases, and 8 bases stayed unmatched. This CDR3 reads CASSYSGQAESQFF. Written as DNA, the CDR3 is TGTGCCAGCAGTTACTCGGGACAGGCCGAAAGTCAGTTCTTC.

At least ten counts were recorded for this clonotype. The V gene is TRBV12-3 or TRBV12-4, the J gene TRBJ2-1, with 7 bases aligning to TRBD1. The CDR3 extends over 14 amino acids. V shed 9 bases, J shed 6 bases, and the junction held 11 bases outside the gene matches. The CDR3 reads CASMTGTTANEQFF. CDR3 DNA: TGTGCCAGTATGACAGGGACCACGGCCAATGAGCAGTTCTTC.

As regards this clonotype: A much larger clone is a single base away; this may be a read error. This chain joins TRBV29-1 and TRBJ2-7; D remains ambiguous. The CDR3 totals 11 residues. Germline CDR1 and CDR2: SQVTM and ANQGSEA. This CDR3 is CRGTIDYEQYF. For the CDR3, the DNA is TGCAGAGGCACAATAGACTACGAGCAGTACTTC.

This clonotype showed up many times. This chain connects TRBV9 to TRBJ2-1; TRBD2 is a possible D gene (6 bases). Trimming stripped 0 bases from V and 0 bases from J, with 13 bases between. This CDR3 contains 17 residues. Germline V gene lookup returns CDR1 SGDLS and CDR2 YYNGEE. CDR3 sequence reads: CASSVATHGSSYNEQFF. The CDR3 nucleotides read TGTGCCAGCAGCGTAGCTACGCACGGGAGCTCCTACAATGAGCAGTTCTTC.

The chain employs TRBV5-1 and TRBJ1-2, with a weak D call TRBD1 (5 bases). The germline V gene has CDR1 SGHRS and CDR2 YFSETQ. V dropped 4 bases and J dropped 4 bases, with 20 bases sitting between them. This CDR3 contains 16 residues. CDR3 in amino acids: CASSPLGDGSFYGYTF. The DNA for the CDR3 is TGCGCCAGCAGCCCACTGGGGGACGGGTCGTTCTATGGCTACACCTTC. Supplemented by reference TRBV5-1 and TRBJ1-2, the full variable domain reads KAGVTQTPRYLIKTRGQQVTLSCSPISGHRSVSWYQQTPGQGLQFLFEYFSETQRNKGNFPGRFSGRQFSNSRSEMNVSTLELGDSALYLCASSPLGDGSFYGYTFGSGTRLTVV.

This clonotype appeared many times. J is TRBJ2-1 and V is TRBV19; unclear D gene. This CDR3 has 14 amino acids. Trimming cost V 2 bases and J 6 bases, with 11 bases left between them. Germline V CDR1 and CDR2: LNHDA, SQIVND (reference sequence). In nucleotides, the CDR3 is TGTGCCAGTAGTATAAGGTCGGCAGGCAATGAGCAGTTCTTC. Its protein product is CASSIRSAGNEQFF.

The V and J genes are TRBV19 and TRBJ2-3; TRBD2 matches at 9 bases. The J segment lost 2 bases and the V segment lost 5 bases, leaving 8 bases of the junction unmatched. The CDR3 covers 16 residues. Germline CDR1 LNHDA, CDR2 SQIVND (reference sequence). CDR3 in DNA: TGTGCCAGTAGTCCTCGACTAGCGGATATCACAGATACGCAGTATTTT. Its translation: CASSPRLADITDTQYF.

The sample holds many counts of this clonotype. The rearrangement joins TRBV4-2 to TRBJ2-1, with 7 positions matching TRBD2. V gave up 3 bases and J gave up 4 bases; unmatched junction bases: 6. Germline V gene lookup returns CDR1 LGHNA and CDR2 YNFKEQ. The CDR3 length is 15 residues. CDR3: CASSHRREAYNEQFF. For the CDR3, the DNA is TGTGCCAGCAGCCATCGCCGGGAGGCATACAATGAGCAGTTCTTC.

In its sample, this clonotype was seen once. A read error is possible here, since a much larger clone lies one base away. The V and J genes are TRBV28 and TRBJ2-7; D is possibly TRBD1 (6 bases). There are 14 residues in the CDR3. The V end was cut by 6 bases, the J end by 5 bases, with 17 bases between. Germline V gene sequence: CDR1 MDHEN, CDR2 SYDVKM. CDR3 region: CASRQGPLLDEQYF. As DNA, the CDR3 is TGTGCCAGCAGACAGGGCCCGCTCCTCGACGAGCAGTACTTC.

The chain carries TRBV7-9 and TRBJ2-7; 12 bases are a match to TRBD2. V lost 4 bases to trimming and J lost 4 bases; unmatched junction nucleotides: 8. CDR3 length equals 16 residues. Germline V gives CDR1 SEHNR, CDR2 FQNEAQ (reference sequence). CDR3 DNA: TGTGCCAGCAGCTCCCTGAGCGGGACTAGCGGGTACGAGCAGTACTTC. It yields the protein CASSSLSGTSGYEQYF. Based on the CDR3 plus reference TRBV7-9 and TRBJ2-7, the full variable domain is DTGVSQNPRHKITKRGQNVTFRCDPISEHNRLYWYRQTLGQGPEFLTYFQNEAQLEKSRLLSDRFSAERPKGSFSTLEIQRTEQGDSAMYLCASSSLSGTSGYEQYFGPGTRLTVT.

This clonotype was detected a few times. V usage is TRBV11-2 and J usage is TRBJ2-2; 14 nucleotides align to TRBD2. With V trimmed by 1 base and J by 6 bases, 7 bases remained unmatched. CDR3 length: 18 amino acids. The germline V gene encodes CDR1 SGHAT and CDR2 FQNNGV. DNA for the CDR3: TGTGCCAGCAGCTTAGGAACGACTAGCGGGAGGGCCTCCGGGGAGCTGTTTTTT. Its translation is CASSLGTTSGRASGELFF.

On this clonotype itself: A much larger clone differs from this one at a single base, so this may be a read error. The chain carries TRBV4-3 and TRBJ2-7; 7 nucleotides agree with TRBD2. This CDR3 region has 15 residues. CDR1 is LGHNA, CDR2 YSLEER, per germline. V shed 0 bases and J 8 bases; nucleotides not matched to a gene: 10. CDR3 protein: CASSQDLLARYKQYF. The CDR3 DNA reads TGCGCCAGCAGCCAAGATTTACTAGCGAGGTACAAGCAGTACTTC.

This clonotype was counted many times. The chain joins TRBV4-3 to TRBJ2-7; 10 nucleotides line up with TRBD1. Germline loops: CDR1 LGHNA, CDR2 YSLEER. Trimming at V came to 4 bases and at J to 7 bases, leaving 1 base not matched to a gene. The CDR3 is made up of 12 amino acids. The CDR3 nucleotides are TGCGCCAGCAGCCTGGGACAGGGGGAGCAGTACTTC. This sequence encodes CASSLGQGEQYF.

This chain uses TRBV20-1 with TRBJ2-1, with 9 bases lining up with TRBD2. V dropped 2 bases and J dropped 5; count of bases not matched to a gene: 10. The CDR3 has 16 residues. Germline CDR1 and CDR2: DFQATT and SNEGSKA (reference sequence). CDR3 in DNA: TGCAGTGCTAGAATCGCGGCTAGCGGGACCGACAATGAGCAGTTCTTC. Translation gives CSARIAASGTDNEQFF.

This clonotype occurred many times. The chain couples TRBV29-1 to TRBJ2-1; perhaps TRBD2 as D (6 bases). V lost 6 bases to trimming and J lost 8 bases, with 20 bases between them. The CDR3 covers 14 residues. The germline V gene has CDR1 SQVTM and CDR2 ANQGSEA. CDR3 in DNA: TGCAGCGTCGGGCGGGATGAAGGGAGGTATGAGCAGTTCTTC. Amino acid sequence: CSVGRDEGRYEQFF.

This clonotype was seen at least ten times. The chain is built from TRBV9 and TRBJ2-1; 9 nucleotides align to TRBD2. Germline-derived CDR1 and CDR2 are SGDLS and YYNGEE. V gave up 3 bases and J gave up 4 bases; unmatched junction bases: 5. The CDR3 is made up of 15 amino acids. CDR3 amino acids: CASSESGLAYNEQFF. The DNA of the CDR3 is TGTGCCAGCAGCGAGTCGGGACTAGCTTACAATGAGCAGTTCTTC.

The table lists this clonotype with many counts. The gene calls are TRBV12-3 or TRBV12-4 and TRBJ2-1; the D call may be TRBD1 or TRBD2 (5 bases each). Trimming took off 6 bases at V and 5 bases at J, with 11 bases between the two ends. The CDR3 runs to 13 residues. In DNA form, the CDR3 reads TGTGCCAGCAGACCGGGGCTAAACAATGAGCAGTTCTTC. Amino acids: CASRPGLNNEQFF.